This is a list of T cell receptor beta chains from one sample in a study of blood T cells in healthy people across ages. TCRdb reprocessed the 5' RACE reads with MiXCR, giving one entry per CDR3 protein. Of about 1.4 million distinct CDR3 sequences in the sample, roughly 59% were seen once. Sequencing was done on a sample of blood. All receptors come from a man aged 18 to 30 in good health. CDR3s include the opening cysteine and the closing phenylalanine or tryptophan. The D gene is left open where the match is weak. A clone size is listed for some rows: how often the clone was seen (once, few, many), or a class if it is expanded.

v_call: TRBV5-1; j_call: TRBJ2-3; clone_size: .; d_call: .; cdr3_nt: TGCGCCAGCAGCCCCGACGGCTCTAGCACAGATACGCAGTATTTT; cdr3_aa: CASSPDGSSTDTQYF
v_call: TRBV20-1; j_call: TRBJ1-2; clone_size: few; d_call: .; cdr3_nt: TGCAGTGCTCAAATAAGCGGCTACACCTTC; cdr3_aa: CSAQISGYTF
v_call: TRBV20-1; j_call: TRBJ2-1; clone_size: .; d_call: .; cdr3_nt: TGCAGTGCAAACAGGGCCTCCTACAATGAGCAGTTCTTC; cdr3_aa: CSANRASYNEQFF
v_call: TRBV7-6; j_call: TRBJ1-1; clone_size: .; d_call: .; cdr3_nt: TGTGCCAGCAGCGTATTGGGGGTCCCTGAAGCTTTCTTT; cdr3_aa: CASSVLGVPEAFF
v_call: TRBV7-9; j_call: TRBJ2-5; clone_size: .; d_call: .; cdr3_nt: TGTGCCAGCAGCTTATCCCCTGGCGCGGGTCGTGAGACCCGGTACTTC; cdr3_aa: CASSLSPGAGRETRYF
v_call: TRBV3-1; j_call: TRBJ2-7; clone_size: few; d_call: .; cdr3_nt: TGTGCCAGCAGCCCGCCAGGCGACTCCGAGCAGTACTTC; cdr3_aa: CASSPPGDSEQYF
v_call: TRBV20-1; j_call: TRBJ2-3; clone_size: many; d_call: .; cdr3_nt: TGCAGTGCTAGAGATGCGGGCGGCCAGAGGGGCACAGATACGCAGTATTTT; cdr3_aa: CSARDAGGQRGTDTQYF
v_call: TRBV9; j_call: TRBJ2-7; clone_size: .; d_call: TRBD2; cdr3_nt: TGTGCCAGCAGCGTAGGACTAGCTGCCTCCTGCGAGCAGTACTTC; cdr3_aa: CASSVGLAASCEQYF
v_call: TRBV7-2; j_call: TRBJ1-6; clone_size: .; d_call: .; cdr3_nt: TGTGCCAGCAGCTTAGTCGGTAGTCCACCCCTCCACTTT; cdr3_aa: CASSLVGSPPLHF
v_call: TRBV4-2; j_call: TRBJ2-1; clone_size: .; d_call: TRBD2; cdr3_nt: TGTGCCAGCAGGGGACTAGGGACTACGGATGAGCAGTTCTTC; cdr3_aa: CASRGLGTTDEQFF